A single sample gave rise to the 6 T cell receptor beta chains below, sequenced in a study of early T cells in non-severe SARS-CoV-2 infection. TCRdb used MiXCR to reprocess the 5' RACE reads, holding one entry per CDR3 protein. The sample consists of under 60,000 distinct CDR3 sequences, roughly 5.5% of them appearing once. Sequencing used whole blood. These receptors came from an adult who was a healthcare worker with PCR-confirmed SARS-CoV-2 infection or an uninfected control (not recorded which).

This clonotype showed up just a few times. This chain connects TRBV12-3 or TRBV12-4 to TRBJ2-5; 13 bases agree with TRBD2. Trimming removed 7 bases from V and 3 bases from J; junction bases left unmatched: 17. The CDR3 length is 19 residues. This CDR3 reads CASTPTTSGGVLGKETQYF. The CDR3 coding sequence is TGTGCCAGCACCCCCACTACTAGCGGGGGGGTCCTCGGAAAAGAGACCCAGTACTTC.

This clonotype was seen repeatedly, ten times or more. The CDR3 coding sequence is TGTGCCAGCAGCCCTGGTGGCCCAGATACGCAGTATTTT. Encoded protein: CASSPGGPDTQYF. J is TRBJ2-3 and V is TRBV6-1; D gene ambiguous. Trimming cost V 6 bases and J 4 bases, with 11 bases left between them. Per germline, CDR1 MNHNS and CDR2 SASEGT. CDR3 length: 13 residues.

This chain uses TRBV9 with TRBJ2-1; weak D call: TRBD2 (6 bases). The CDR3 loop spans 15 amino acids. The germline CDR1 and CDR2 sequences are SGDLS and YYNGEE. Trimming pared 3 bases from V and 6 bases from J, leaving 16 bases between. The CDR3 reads CASSARDSPRNEQFF. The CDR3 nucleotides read TGTGCCAGCAGCGCCCGGGACTCGCCTCGCAATGAGCAGTTCTTC.

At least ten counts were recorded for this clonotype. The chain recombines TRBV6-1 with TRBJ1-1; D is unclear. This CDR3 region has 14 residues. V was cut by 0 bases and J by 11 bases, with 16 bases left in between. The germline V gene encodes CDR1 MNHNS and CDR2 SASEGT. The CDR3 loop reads CASSEALGSLAAFF. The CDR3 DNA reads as TGTGCCAGCAGTGAAGCGTTAGGGTCTTTAGCGGCTTTCTTT.

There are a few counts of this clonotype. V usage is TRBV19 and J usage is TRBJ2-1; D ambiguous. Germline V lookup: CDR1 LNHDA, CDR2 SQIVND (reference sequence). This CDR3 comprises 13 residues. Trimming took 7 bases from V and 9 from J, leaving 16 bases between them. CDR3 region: CASTDRPWGEQFF. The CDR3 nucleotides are TGTGCCAGTACGGACCGCCCCTGGGGTGAGCAGTTCTTC.

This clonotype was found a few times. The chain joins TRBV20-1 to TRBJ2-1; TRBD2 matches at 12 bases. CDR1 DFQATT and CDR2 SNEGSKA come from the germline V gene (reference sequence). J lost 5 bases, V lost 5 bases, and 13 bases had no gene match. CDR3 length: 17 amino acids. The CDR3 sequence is CSAPSTSGSLLNNEQFF. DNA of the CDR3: TGCAGTGCTCCTTCGACTAGCGGGAGCCTCCTTAACAATGAGCAGTTCTTC.